This is a list of T cell receptor beta chains from one sample in a study of shared clonotypes between healthy human individuals. Libraries were prepared by immunoSEQ multiplex PCR; TCRdb keeps only in-frame clonotypes and omits some of them. The sample contains over 800,000 clones, roughly 92% of which appear only once. Sequences were obtained from naive CD8+ T cells sorted from blood. Receptor source: a man aged 30 to 39 in good health. CDR3s include the opening cysteine and the closing phenylalanine or tryptophan. The D gene is left open where the match is weak. A row's size may be missing; if present it is once, few, many or a size class.

NA,TRBV11-2,TRBD2,TRBJ2-1,CASSPGLAGGPLNEQFF,TGTGCCAGCAGCCCGGGACTAGCGGGAGGGCCGTTGAATGAGCAGTTCTTC
once,TRBV12-5,TRBD1,TRBJ2-1,CASGRLGQGYNEQFF,TGTGCTAGTGGTCGGTTGGGACAGGGGTACAATGAGCAGTTCTTC
NA,TRBV7-9,NA,TRBJ2-1,CASSQGLTYNEQFF,TGTGCCAGCAGCCAGGGACTTACCTACAATGAGCAGTTCTTC
NA,TRBV5-4,TRBD2,TRBJ2-3,CASSQTSGSTDTQYF,TGTGCCAGCAGCCAGACTAGCGGGAGCACAGATACGCAGTATTTT
NA,TRBV19,NA,TRBJ2-7,CASVGQNKDEQYF,TGTGCCAGTGTTGGACAGAATAAGGACGAGCAGTACTTC
NA,TRBV28,TRBD1,TRBJ2-7,CASSLSRDRATYEQYF,TGTGCCAGCAGTTTAAGTCGGGACAGGGCGACCTACGAGCAGTACTTC
NA,TRBV5-1,NA,TRBJ2-2,CASSLAPENTGELFF,TGCGCCAGCAGCTTGGCACCTGAAAACACCGGGGAGCTGTTTTTT
NA,TRBV5-1,NA,TRBJ2-6,CASSATGLGANVLTF,TGCGCCAGCAGCGCAACAGGGCTCGGGGCCAACGTCCTGACTTTC
NA,TRBV5-4,NA,TRBJ2-7,CASSLPPAYEQYF,TGTGCCAGCAGCTTGCCCCCAGCCTACGAGCAGTACTTC
few,TRBV4-3,TRBD2,TRBJ2-7,CASSQGTSGTYEQYF,TGCGCCAGCAGCCAAGGGACTAGCGGGACCTACGAGCAGTACTTC
NA,TRBV2,NA,TRBJ2-3,CASSDLSVRRSTDTQYF,TGTGCCAGCAGTGACTTATCGGTACGTCGGTCCACAGATACGCAGTATTTT
NA,TRBV6-5,NA,TRBJ1-3,CASTSPRTEGNTIYF,TGTGCCAGCACCTCCCCCCGGACGGAAGGAAACACCATATATTTT
NA,TRBV18,NA,TRBJ1-2,CASSQRAINYGYTF,TGTGCCAGCTCACAAAGGGCCATTAACTATGGCTACACCTTC
few,TRBV5-1,TRBD1,TRBJ2-2,CASSLATGDGELFF,TGCGCCAGCAGCTTGGCTACAGGGGACGGGGAGCTGTTTTTT
NA,TRBV28,NA,TRBJ2-4,CASSLVGTGRGIQYF,TGTGCCAGCAGTTTAGTTGGCACAGGGCGAGGCATTCAGTACTTC
NA,TRBV4-1,TRBD1,TRBJ1-4,CASSPRGQATNEKLFF,TGCGCCAGCAGCCCGCGCGGACAGGCAACTAATGAAAAACTGTTTTTT
NA,TRBV27,NA,TRBJ2-7,CASSPLSTEVPYEQYF,TGTGCCAGCAGCCCCCTTTCGACAGAGGTACCCTACGAGCAGTACTTC
NA,TRBV29-1,NA,TRBJ2-3,CSVDLGTLAQYF,TGCAGCGTTGATTTAGGAACCTTGGCGCAGTATTTT
NA,TRBV7-9,NA,TRBJ2-1,CASSLSEADEQFF,TGTGCCAGCAGCCTTTCCGAGGCGGATGAGCAGTTCTTC
NA,TRBV29-1,NA,TRBJ2-7,CSAGERSSYEQYF,TGCAGCGCCGGGGAAAGGAGCTCCTACGAGCAGTACTTC
NA,TRBV11-2,NA,TRBJ2-7,CASSLPPGRNEQYF,TGTGCCAGCAGCTTACCCCCTGGGAGGAACGAGCAGTACTTC
once,TRBV9,TRBD1,TRBJ2-1,CASSVGGIGTGIYNEQFF,TGTGCCAGCAGCGTAGGGGGAATTGGGACAGGGATCTACAATGAGCAGTTCTTC
NA,TRBV5-1,NA,TRBJ2-7,CASSWFGRGLSTNYEQYF,TGCGCCAGCAGCTGGTTTGGACGCGGGTTGTCAACCAACTACGAGCAGTACTTC
NA,TRBV9,TRBD2,TRBJ2-5,CASSPPTSETIQETQYF,TGTGCCAGCAGCCCCCCAACTAGCGAAACAATCCAAGAGACCCAGTACTTC
NA,TRBV7-9,TRBD2,TRBJ2-7,CASGTSESYEQYF,TGTGCCAGCGGGACTAGCGAGTCCTACGAGCAGTACTTC
few,TRBV5-4,NA,TRBJ2-1,CASSSLTYNEQFF,TGTGCCAGCAGCTCGCTCACCTACAATGAGCAGTTCTTC
NA,TRBV29-1,TRBD1,TRBJ2-1,CSVEGTGSIHNEQFF,TGCAGCGTTGAGGGGACAGGTAGTATCCACAATGAGCAGTTCTTC
NA,TRBV7-9,NA,TRBJ2-1,CASIGGAQFYNEQFF,TGTGCCAGCATCGGAGGAGCACAATTCTACAATGAGCAGTTCTTC
NA,TRBV5-6,NA,TRBJ2-7,CASSTDTYEQYF,TGTGCCAGCAGCACTGACACCTACGAGCAGTACTTC
NA,TRBV28,TRBD2,TRBJ2-7,CASSPPGLPSYEQYF,TGTGCCAGCAGTCCCCCGGGACTACCCTCCTACGAGCAGTACTTC
NA,TRBV6-5,NA,TRBJ2-7,CASSYDQGANEQYF,TGTGCCAGCAGTTACGACCAGGGTGCCAACGAGCAGTACTTC
NA,TRBV10-1,TRBD1,TRBJ1-5,CASLLTGVGNQPQHF,TGCGCCAGCTTACTTACAGGGGTCGGGAATCAGCCCCAGCATTTT
NA,TRBV27,NA,TRBJ2-5,CASGYAASKETQYF,TGTGCCAGCGGTTACGCGGCTAGCAAAGAGACCCAGTACTTC
NA,TRBV6-5,TRBD1,TRBJ1-1,CASSRQGQNTEAFF,TGTGCCAGCAGCCGACAGGGGCAGAACACTGAAGCTTTCTTT
NA,TRBV28,TRBD1,TRBJ1-5,CASSWAYGTVDSNQPQHF,TGTGCCAGCAGTTGGGCATACGGGACAGTTGATAGCAATCAGCCCCAGCATTTT
NA,TRBV4-1,NA,TRBJ2-5,CASSQEGRIWETQYF,TGCGCCAGCAGCCAAGAAGGGAGGATTTGGGAGACCCAGTACTTC
NA,TRBV7-9,NA,TRBJ2-2,CASSLAKSTGELFF,TGTGCCAGCAGCTTAGCAAAGAGCACCGGGGAGCTGTTTTTT
once,TRBV28,NA,TRBJ2-3,CAATAEAVYADTQYF,TGTGCCGCCACCGCGGAAGCGGTCTATGCAGATACGCAGTATTTT
NA,TRBV30,TRBD1,TRBJ1-5,CAWTLSNPGTGMRINQPQHF,TGTGCCTGGACTCTTTCCAACCCCGGGACAGGGATGAGGATAAATCAGCCCCAGCATTTT
NA,TRBV4-3,TRBD2,TRBJ2-3,CASSPSLPGGGPDTQYF,TGCGCCAGCAGCCCTTCCCTTCCGGGAGGAGGCCCAGATACGCAGTATTTT